This T cell receptor (beta chain) appears in the sequencing data of a study of T cells after yellow fever vaccination. For the study at large: Fractions low in cell number were prepared with SMART-Seq v4 Ultra Low Input.

This clonotype was recorded a few times. Its antigen is unidentified. The CDR3 runs 14 residues. Trimming took 0 bases from V and 4 from J, leaving 7 bases between them. The V gene's germline CDR1 is LNHNV and CDR2 YYDKDF (reference sequence). Points from the study as a whole: Among all clonotypes, a small share was observed in both CD4 and CD8 compartments. Contaminating bulk clonotypes could be abundant in FACS-sorted repertoires.

Via MiXCR, TCRdb re-called the 5' RACE reads, giving one row per CDR3 protein. This sample has approximately 550,000 distinct CDR3 sequences; about 13% occur once, and the top ten carry roughly 13%. The material sequenced was PBMCs, taken on the day of the yellow fever booster vaccination. The receptor comes from a man aged 25 to 45 who received the YFV17D yellow fever vaccine. This chain links TRBV15 with TRBJ2-1, with D possibly being TRBD1 (6 bases). The CDR3 coding sequence is TGTGCCACCAGCAGAGAGGGGACATACAATGAGCAGTTCTTC. Its protein product is CATSREGTYNEQFF.